This T cell receptor beta chain was recorded in a study of cytomegalovirus exposure and HLA in healthy donors. From germline, CDR1 is SNHLY and CDR2 FYNNEI. The CDR3 covers 13 residues. V gave up 6 bases and J gave up 6 bases, with 11 bases separating them. Both 60 Vbeta primers and 13 Jbeta primers went into the PCR. TCRdb keeps only in-frame clones here, not all; method: immunoSEQ multiplex PCR. This sample's table has about 72,000 clones. Whole-study findings and limits: An analysis that came later showed most CMV-associated TCR beta chains appearing HLA-restricted.

About this clone: Its antigen remains unidentified.

The sequence came from a middle-aged man in good health and CMV-seronegative. The chain employs TRBV2 and TRBJ1-4; D gene uncertain. Sequencing was carried out using PBMCs. The DNA of the CDR3 is TGTGCCAGCAGAACAACGAGGGATGAAAAACTGTTTTTT. It is translated as CASRTTRDEKLFF.